Reported below is one T cell receptor beta chain. The data are from a study of blood T cell repertoires in COVID-19. Study details: PBMCs, B-cell-depleted T cells, or T cells provided the cDNA or gDNA that made up the material.

The table came from immunoSEQ multiplex PCR; TCRdb's copy has only in-frame clones and leaves some out. Counted here are around 150,000 clones, more than 75% occurring once; the ten biggest clones make up roughly 2%. Sample: peripheral blood. The origin of this receptor is a man in his 70s with acute or convalescent COVID-19.

In DNA, the CDR3 is TGTGCCAGCAGTGAACAGGGTGGCTCCTACAATGAGCAGTTCTTC. This sequence encodes CASSEQGGSYNEQFF. The chain uses TRBV2 and TRBJ2-1, with D possibly being TRBD1 (5 bases). The V end was cut by 2 bases, the J end by 0 bases, with 8 bases between. The CDR3 covers 15 residues. Per the germline V gene, CDR1 is SNHLY and CDR2 is FYNNEI. The full variable domain, its missing parts supplied by reference TRBV2 and TRBJ2-1, is EPEVTQTPSHQVTQMGQEVILRCVPISNHLYFYWYRQILGQKVEFLVSFYNNEISEKSEIFDDQFSVERPDGSNFTLKIRSTKLEDSAMYFCASSEQGGSYNEQFFGPGTRLTVL.